This note documents a single T cell receptor beta chain sequence. Its antigen remains undetermined. No quality values exist for individual bases; no much larger clone is one base distant. This record belongs to a study of blood T cell repertoires in COVID-19 (dated by TCRdb to 2018 to 2020). Describing the broader study: Samples covering the acute and convalescent phases of COVID-19 were provided by collaborators in the United States, Italy and Spain. Where available, HLA class I and class II types were taken from metadata supplied by the sample provider and were not determined by assay-based typing. The repertoires were released in a freely available public database meant as a resource for research on the immune response to SARS-CoV-2. The material from the prospective study consisted of cDNA or gDNA derived from T cells, B-cell-depleted T cells, or PBMCs. Samples came from the ongoing ImmuneRACE study (first 160 participants) plus 1,254 subjects from 6 global collaborators. Subjects who had been exposed to COVID-19, were actively infected with it, or had recovered from it provided the deeply sampled blood TCRbeta repertoires that made up the dataset. The sample metadata nearly always contained a de-identified subject ID, COVID-19 status, age in years and sex. Findings and caveats that apply to the study as a whole: How much clinical and demographic metadata was included differed by source and by participant, and the metadata was provided uncurated.

Whole blood was collected in K2EDTA tubes by collaborating institutions according to the institutions' own protocols. For TCRbeta analysis, collaborators shipped samples in one of three forms: frozen whole blood, isolated PBMCs, or DNA extracted from either of those sample types. The CDR3 starts with the cysteine, ends with the phenylalanine, and has 15 residues. The sequence is cut down to CDR3 DNA, 45 bases in frame from base 1. In the germline V gene, CDR1 corresponds to MNHEY and CDR2 to SVGAGI. The germline ends are 18 bases apart after V is trimmed by 6 bases and J by 4 bases. The immunoSEQ Assay, a bias-controlled multiplex PCR, was used to amplify TCRbeta CDR3 regions from genomic DNA. The original pipeline was this. The number of nucleated cells in each sample was estimated from the amplification of reference gene primers within the assay. To quantify the absolute abundance of each unique TCRbeta CDR3 rearrangement, sequence reads were collapsed and filtered. For each sample, productive Simpson clonality was calculated by taking the square root of Simpson's diversity index across productive rearrangements. TCRdb limited this immuneACCESS table to in-frame rearrangements with V and J called. A share of clones is missing; checked studies link under half to unresolved V genes, and the rest is unexplained. The DNA was the basis for D and trimming; V, J and clone size are from that table. This sample holds about 370,000 clones; 90% were observed only once. The top ten clonotypes cover about 7% of the sample.

Sequenced sample: peripheral blood. The clonotype comes from a man in his late teens or twenties with active or convalescent COVID-19. The rearrangement joined TRBV6-5 to TRBJ1-2; there is no confident call for the D gene. The DNA reads TGTGCCAGCAGACCTGAGTCGCGTCCCCCCTATGGCTACACCTTC. Its protein product is CASRPESRPPYGYTF.